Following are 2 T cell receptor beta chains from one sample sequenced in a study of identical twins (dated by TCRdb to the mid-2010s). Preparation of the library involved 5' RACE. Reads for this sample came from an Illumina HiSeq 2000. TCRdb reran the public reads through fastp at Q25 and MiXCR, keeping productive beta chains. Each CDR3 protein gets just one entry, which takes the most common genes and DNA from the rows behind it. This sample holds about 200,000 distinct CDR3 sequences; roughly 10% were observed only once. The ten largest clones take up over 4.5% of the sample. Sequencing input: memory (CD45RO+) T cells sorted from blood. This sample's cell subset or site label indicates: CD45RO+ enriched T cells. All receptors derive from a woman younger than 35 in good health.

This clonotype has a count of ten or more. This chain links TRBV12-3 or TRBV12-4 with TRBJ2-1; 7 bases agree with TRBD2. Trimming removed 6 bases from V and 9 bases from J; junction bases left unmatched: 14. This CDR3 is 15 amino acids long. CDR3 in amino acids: CASRTREGRIGEQFF. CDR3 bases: TGTGCCAGCAGAACAAGGGAGGGCCGAATCGGTGAGCAGTTCTTC.

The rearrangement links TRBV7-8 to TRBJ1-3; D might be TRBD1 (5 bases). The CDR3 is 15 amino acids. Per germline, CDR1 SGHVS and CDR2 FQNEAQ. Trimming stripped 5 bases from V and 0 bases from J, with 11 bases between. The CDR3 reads CASSVSGASGNTIYF. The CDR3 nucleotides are TGTGCCAGCAGCGTCAGTGGGGCCTCTGGAAACACCATATATTTT.